This T cell receptor (beta chain) comes out of a study of EBV T-cell therapy then PD-1 blockade in nasopharyngeal carcinoma. Trimming took 4 bases from V and 3 from J; bases not matched to a gene: 0. CDR1 is MNHEY, CDR2 SVGAGI, per germline. The CDR3 has 13 amino acids. Regarding treatment: AdE1-LMPpoly-expanded autologous EBV-specific T-cell therapy followed by anti-PD-1 nivolumab. This clone was seen once. Its antigen is not known. Here immunoSEQ multiplex PCR was the method, and the copy in TCRdb shows in-frame clones only, minus some. The data hold some 20,000 clones, with approximately 84% observed a single time.

This sample comprised CD8+ T cells from blood, obtained at approximately day 30 from a patient whose treatment included autologous EBV-specific T cells and nivolumab. This receptor was obtained from a man aged 35 to 55 with nasopharyngeal carcinoma. The rearrangement uses TRBV6-5 and TRBJ2-7; 10 nucleotides match TRBD1. This CDR3 reads CASSWDRGYEQYF. In DNA form, the CDR3 reads TGTGCCAGCAGTTGGGACAGGGGCTACGAGCAGTACTTC.